This TCR beta chain was obtained from a study of blood T cells in healthy people across ages (dated by TCRdb to about 2015). At the level of the whole study: Template switching captured roughly one uniquely barcoded TCR beta cDNA molecule per two T cells in model experiments. The donors were split into four age groups: young (average 16 years), middle-aged (more than 35), aged (approximately 60) and long-lived (roughly 80). To avoid experimental bias, donors of different ages were randomly spread across the sequencing lanes. Using deep sequencing normalized with unique cDNA molecular identifiers, the study measured how TCR beta repertoire diversity changes with age. The study analyzed two additional independent replicas of 1 million unique cDNA reads from the same blood draw for two donors, one aged 18 to 29 and one aged 80 or older.

Donors were approximately 42 systemically healthy Caucasian individuals from Russia aged 6 to 90 years. Each donor gave approximately 9.3 milliliters of peripheral blood, collected into EDTA-treated Vacutainer tubes. PBMCs were isolated by Ficoll-Paque density-gradient centrifugation, with at least 6 million obtained per sample. Total RNA was extracted from PBMCs with Trizol reagent, with at least 6 micrograms obtained per sample. Naive CD45RAhigh/CD27high T cell percentages were measured by flow cytometry on a PBMC aliquot from every donor. This clonotype was seen a handful of times. Its recognized antigen is unknown. No base quality values were provided; no much bigger clone lies one nucleotide off. CDR1 and CDR2 are drawn from the germline V gene: MNHEY, SVGEGT. After removal of 7 bases from V and 8 bases from J, the junction retains 7 bases not matched to a gene. The CDR3 contains 13 residues, cysteine and phenylalanine counted. This entry keeps only the CDR3 DNA: 39 bases, framed from base 1.

The paper as a whole reports these results and caveats: Observed TCR beta diversity per million T cells fell roughly linearly with age, and a significant reduction was already apparent by age around 39. Observed TCR beta diversity correlated strongly with the percentage of naive T cells measured by flow cytometry. The CMV infection status of donors was not known, potentially confounding age-related changes in expanded clonotypes. The long-lived group showed more naive CD4+ T cells, fewer expanded clones and increased TCR diversity than the aged group, suggesting age selection. Since profiling was done on bulk unsorted PBMCs, naive and antigen-experienced compartments could not be conclusively compared. Total diversity estimates from one million sequenced T cells were considered lower bounds and underestimates.

Libraries were constructed by 5' RACE. Sequenced on an Illumina HiSeq 2500. A second PCR of roughly 7 to 11 cycles was performed with a sample-barcoded 5' primer and a J-beta primer mix. Each TCR beta cDNA molecule received a unique molecular identifier from a template-switch 5' adaptor carrying 12 random nucleotides. Each sample yielded at least 2.5 million CDR3-containing paired-end reads. First-strand cDNA was synthesized from all RNA with the Mint cDNA synthesis kit, primed by a TRBC-specific oligonucleotide. Following uracil-DNA glycosylase treatment, a first 18-cycle PCR with universal primers M1SS and BC2_uni_R was performed on all cDNA. The authors' pipeline ran thus. Each sample was normalized by randomly selecting 1 million high-quality reads, each carrying a distinct molecular identifier. Instead of being binned into consensus sequences, reads that shared molecular identifiers were thrown out. CDR3 identification, clonotype clustering and error correction used MiTCR with a Q25 quality threshold and the strictest error-elimination algorithm. A nonparametric unseen species model using Euler transformation provided a lower-bound estimate of total TCR beta diversity. Using fastp at Q25 and MiXCR, TCRdb reprocessed the public reads and kept productive beta chains. CDR3 protein sequences are deduplicated, and each keeps its most common genes and DNA. TCRdb's processing, not the study's, gives the V and J calls here. Counted in this sample were about 570,000 distinct CDR3 sequences; roughly 29% of them appeared once. The ten largest clones represent about 18% of the sample.

Recombination connected TRBV6-2 or TRBV6-3 to TRBJ1-2; the junction holds 10 bases that match TRBD1. This receptor was taken from a woman aged 65 to 85 in good health. The sample comprised blood. Here the CDR3 is given as CASTGTGEWGYTF. The bases are TGTGCCAGCACCGGGACAGGGGAATGGGGCTACACCTTC.